The clone carrying this T cell receptor (beta chain) was counted between two and nine times. The record originates from a study of blood T cell repertoires in COVID-19. Across the study: Spain, Italy and the United States supplied samples that represented acute and convalescent COVID-19. T cells, B-cell-depleted T cells, or PBMCs supplied cDNA or gDNA.

This CDR3 region has 16 residues. V shed 4 bases and J shed 6 bases, with 18 bases lying between them. Germline V gives CDR1 MNHNS, CDR2 SASEGT. During active infection, Seattle patients enrolled and were then monitored through disease. How the authors handled the data: How many nucleated cells were present was estimated from reference gene primer amplification. Method: immunoSEQ multiplex PCR; TCRdb's copy keeps in-frame clones and lacks some. The V and J calls and clone size come from that table; D and trimming were worked out from the DNA. The sample carries roughly 180,000 clones, 70% to 80% recorded once.

This TCR was sampled from a woman in her sixties or seventies with COVID-19, enrolled during active disease. The rearrangement links TRBV6-1 to TRBJ2-2; D perhaps matches TRBD2 (6 bases). Sequencing used peripheral blood. CDR3 in DNA: TGTGCCAGCAGTGGTCTTGGGGGACTTAGCTCCGGGGAGCTGTTTTTT. The encoded protein is CASSGLGGLSSGELFF.